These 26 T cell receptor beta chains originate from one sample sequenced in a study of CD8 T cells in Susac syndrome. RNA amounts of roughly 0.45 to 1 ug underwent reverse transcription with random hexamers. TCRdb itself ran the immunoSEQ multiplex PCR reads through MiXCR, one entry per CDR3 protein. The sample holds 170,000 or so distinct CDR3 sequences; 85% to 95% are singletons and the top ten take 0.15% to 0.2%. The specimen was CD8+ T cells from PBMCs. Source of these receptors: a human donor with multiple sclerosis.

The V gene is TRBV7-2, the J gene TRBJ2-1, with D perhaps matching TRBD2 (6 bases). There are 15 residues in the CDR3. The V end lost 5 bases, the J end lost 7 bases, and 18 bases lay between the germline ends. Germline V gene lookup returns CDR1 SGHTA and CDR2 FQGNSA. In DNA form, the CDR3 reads TGTGCCAGCAGCCCTTGGCGGGGTAATTTGAATGAGCAGTTCTTC. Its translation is CASSPWRGNLNEQFF.

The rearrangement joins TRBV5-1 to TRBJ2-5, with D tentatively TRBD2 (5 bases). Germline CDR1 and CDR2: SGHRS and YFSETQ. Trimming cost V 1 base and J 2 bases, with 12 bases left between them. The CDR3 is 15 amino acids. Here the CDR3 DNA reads TGCGCCAGCAGCTTGTCCCTCGGCGGGCAAGAGACCCAGTACTTC. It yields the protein CASSLSLGGQETQYF.

The CDR3 region is CASSFEGTEAFF. CDR3 nucleotides: TGCGCCAGCAGCTTCGAAGGAACCGAAGCTTTCTTT. The chain is built from TRBV5-1 and TRBJ1-1; D uncertain. The CDR3 length is 12 residues. Trimming cost V 2 bases and J 8 bases, with 10 bases left between them. Germline V lookup: CDR1 SGHRS, CDR2 YFSETQ.

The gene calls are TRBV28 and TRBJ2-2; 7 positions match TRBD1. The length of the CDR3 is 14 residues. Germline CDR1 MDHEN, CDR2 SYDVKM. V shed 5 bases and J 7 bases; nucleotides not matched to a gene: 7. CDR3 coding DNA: TGTGCCAGCAGTCCTACAGGGGTTGGCGGGGAGCTGTTTTTT. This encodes CASSPTGVGGELFF.

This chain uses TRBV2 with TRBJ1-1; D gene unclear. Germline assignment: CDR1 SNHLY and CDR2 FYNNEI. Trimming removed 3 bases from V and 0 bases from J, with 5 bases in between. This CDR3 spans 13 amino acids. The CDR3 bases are TGTGCCAGCAGTGACAGGCTGAACACTGAAGCTTTCTTT. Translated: CASSDRLNTEAFF.

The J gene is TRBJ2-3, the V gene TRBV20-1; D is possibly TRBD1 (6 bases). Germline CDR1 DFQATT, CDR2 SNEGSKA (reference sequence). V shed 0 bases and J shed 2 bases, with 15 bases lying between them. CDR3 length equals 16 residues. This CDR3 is CSARDPRDILTDTQYF. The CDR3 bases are TGCAGTGCTAGAGATCCCCGGGACATCCTCACAGATACGCAGTATTTT.

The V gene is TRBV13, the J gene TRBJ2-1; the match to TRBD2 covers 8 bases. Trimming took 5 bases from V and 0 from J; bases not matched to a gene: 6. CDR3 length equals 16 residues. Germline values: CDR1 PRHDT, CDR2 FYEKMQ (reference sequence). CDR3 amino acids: CASSLMSGSSYNEQFF. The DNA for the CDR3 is TGTGCCAGCAGCCTAATGAGCGGGAGCTCCTACAATGAGCAGTTCTTC.

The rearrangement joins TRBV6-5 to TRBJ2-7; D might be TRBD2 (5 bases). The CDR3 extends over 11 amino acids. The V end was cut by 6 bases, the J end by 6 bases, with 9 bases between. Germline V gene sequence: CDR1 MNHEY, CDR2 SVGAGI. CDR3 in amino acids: CASSEGVEQYF. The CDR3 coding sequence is TGTGCCAGCAGCGAGGGTGTCGAGCAGTACTTC.

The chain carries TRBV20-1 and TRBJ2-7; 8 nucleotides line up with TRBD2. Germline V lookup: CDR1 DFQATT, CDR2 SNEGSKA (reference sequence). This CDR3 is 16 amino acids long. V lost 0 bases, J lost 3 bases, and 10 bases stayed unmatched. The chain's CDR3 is CSARESGRGSIYEQYF. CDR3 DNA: TGCAGTGCTAGAGAGAGCGGGAGAGGGTCAATCTACGAGCAGTACTTC.

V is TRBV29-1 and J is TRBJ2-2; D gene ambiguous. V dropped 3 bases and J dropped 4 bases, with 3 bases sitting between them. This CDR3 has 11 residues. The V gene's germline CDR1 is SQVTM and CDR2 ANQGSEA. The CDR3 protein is CSVDFTGELFF. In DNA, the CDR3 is TGCAGCGTTGACTTCACCGGGGAGCTGTTTTTT.

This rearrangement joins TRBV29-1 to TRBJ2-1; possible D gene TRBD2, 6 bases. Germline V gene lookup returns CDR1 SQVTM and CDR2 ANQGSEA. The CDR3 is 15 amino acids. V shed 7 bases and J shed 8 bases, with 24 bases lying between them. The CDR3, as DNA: TGCAGCGCAACGAATAGGCGACTAGTCCGGGATGAGCAGTTCTTC. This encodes CSATNRRLVRDEQFF.

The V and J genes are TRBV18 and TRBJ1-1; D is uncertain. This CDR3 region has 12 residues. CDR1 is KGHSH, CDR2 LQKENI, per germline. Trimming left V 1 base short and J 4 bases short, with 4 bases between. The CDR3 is CASSPRTTEAFF. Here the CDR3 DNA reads TGTGCCAGCTCACCACGTACCACTGAAGCTTTCTTT.

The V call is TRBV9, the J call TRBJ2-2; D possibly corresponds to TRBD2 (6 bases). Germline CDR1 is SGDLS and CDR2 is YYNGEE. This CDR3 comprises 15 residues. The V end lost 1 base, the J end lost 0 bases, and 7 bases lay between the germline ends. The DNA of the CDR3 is TGTGCCAGCAGCGTATGCGGGACGAACACCGGGGAGCTGTTTTTT. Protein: CASSVCGTNTGELFF.

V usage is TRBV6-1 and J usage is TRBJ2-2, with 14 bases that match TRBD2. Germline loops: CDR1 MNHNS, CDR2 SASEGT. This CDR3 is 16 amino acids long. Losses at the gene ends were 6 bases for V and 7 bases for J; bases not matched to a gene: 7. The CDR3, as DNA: TGTGCCAGCAGCCCAGGGACTAGCGGGGGTATCGGGGAGCTGTTTTTT. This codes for CASSPGTSGGIGELFF.

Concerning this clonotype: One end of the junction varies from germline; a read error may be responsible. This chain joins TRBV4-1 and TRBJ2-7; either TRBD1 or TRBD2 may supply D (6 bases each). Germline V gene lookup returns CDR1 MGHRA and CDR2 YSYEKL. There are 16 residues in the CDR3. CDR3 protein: CASSQDWGEDSYGQYF. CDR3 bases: TGCGCCAGCAGCCAAGATTGGGGGGAGGACAGCTACGGGCAGTACTTC.

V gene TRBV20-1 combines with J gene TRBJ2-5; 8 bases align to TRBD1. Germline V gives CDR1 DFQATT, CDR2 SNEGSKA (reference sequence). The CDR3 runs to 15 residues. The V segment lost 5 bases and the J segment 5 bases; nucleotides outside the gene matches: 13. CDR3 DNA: TGCAGTGCTCCGGACAGGGATCATAATTGGGAGACCCAGTACTTC. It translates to CSAPDRDHNWETQYF.

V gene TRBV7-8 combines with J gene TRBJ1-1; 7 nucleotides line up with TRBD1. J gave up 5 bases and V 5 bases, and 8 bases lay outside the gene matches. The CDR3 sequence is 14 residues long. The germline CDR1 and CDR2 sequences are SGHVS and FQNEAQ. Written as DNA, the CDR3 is TGTGCCAGCAGCAACGACAGGGTTGGGACTGAAGCTTTCTTT. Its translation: CASSNDRVGTEAFF. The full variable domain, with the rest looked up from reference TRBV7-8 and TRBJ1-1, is GAGVSQSPRYKVAKRGQDVALRCDPISGHVSLFWYQQALGQGPEFLTYFQNEAQLDKSGLPSDRFFAERPEGSVSTLKIQRTQQEDSAVYLCASSNDRVGTEAFFGQGTRLTVV.

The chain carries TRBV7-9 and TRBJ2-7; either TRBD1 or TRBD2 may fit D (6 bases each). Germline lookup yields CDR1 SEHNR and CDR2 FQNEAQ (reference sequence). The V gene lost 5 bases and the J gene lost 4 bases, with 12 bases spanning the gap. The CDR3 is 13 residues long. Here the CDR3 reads CASSPGAEYEQYF. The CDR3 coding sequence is TGTGCCAGCAGCCCGGGGGCGGAGTACGAGCAGTACTTC.

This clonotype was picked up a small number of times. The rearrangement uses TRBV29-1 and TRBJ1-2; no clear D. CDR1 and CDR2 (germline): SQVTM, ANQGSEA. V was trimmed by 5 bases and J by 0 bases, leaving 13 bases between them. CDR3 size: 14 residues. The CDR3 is CSVLYITPNYGYTF. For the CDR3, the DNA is TGCAGCGTTTTATACATCACCCCTAACTATGGCTACACCTTC.

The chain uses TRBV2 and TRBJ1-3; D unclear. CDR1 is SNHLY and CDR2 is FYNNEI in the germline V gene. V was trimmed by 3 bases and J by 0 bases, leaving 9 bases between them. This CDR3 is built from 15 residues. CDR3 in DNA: TGTGCCAGCAGTGAGGGCGGGAGCTCTGGAAACACCATATATTTT. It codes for CASSEGGSSGNTIYF.

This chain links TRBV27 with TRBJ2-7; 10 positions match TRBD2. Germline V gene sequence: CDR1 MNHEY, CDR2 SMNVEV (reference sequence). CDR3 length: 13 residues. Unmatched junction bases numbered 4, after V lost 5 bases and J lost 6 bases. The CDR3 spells CASSLAGDGEQYF. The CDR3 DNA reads TGTGCCAGCAGTCTAGCGGGAGATGGCGAGCAGTACTTC.

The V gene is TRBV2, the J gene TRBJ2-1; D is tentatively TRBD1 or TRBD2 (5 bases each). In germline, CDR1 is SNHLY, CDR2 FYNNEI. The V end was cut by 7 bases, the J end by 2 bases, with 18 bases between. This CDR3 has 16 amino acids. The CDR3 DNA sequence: TGTGCCAGCACCCGAGGGTGGGGCGGCGCCTACAATGAGCAGTTCTTC. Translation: CASTRGWGGAYNEQFF.

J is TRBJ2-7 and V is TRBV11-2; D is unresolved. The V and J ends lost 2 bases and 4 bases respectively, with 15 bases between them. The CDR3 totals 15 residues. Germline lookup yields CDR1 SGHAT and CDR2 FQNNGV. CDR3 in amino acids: CASSLSVPVVYEQYF. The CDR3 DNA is TGTGCCAGCAGCTTAAGTGTTCCAGTCGTGTACGAGCAGTACTTC.

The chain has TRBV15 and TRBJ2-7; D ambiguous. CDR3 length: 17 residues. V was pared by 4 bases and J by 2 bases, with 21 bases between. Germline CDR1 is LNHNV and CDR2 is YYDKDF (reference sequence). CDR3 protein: CATSKDLPLEGPYEQYF. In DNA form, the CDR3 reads TGTGCCACCAGCAAAGACCTCCCGCTTGAAGGTCCCTACGAGCAGTACTTC.

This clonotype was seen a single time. This CDR3 is CASSSRTDNTEAFF. In nucleotides, the CDR3 is TGCGCCAGCAGCTCGAGGACAGACAACACTGAAGCTTTCTTT. The chain links TRBV5-1 to TRBJ1-1; D perhaps matches TRBD1 (6 bases). The germline V gene encodes CDR1 SGHRS and CDR2 YFSETQ. V was trimmed by 3 bases and J by 2 bases, leaving 11 bases between them. The CDR3 sequence is 14 residues long.

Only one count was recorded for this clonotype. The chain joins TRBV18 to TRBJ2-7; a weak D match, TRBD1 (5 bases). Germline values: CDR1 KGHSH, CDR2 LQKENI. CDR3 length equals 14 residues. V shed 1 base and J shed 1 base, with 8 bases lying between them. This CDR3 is CASSPRKGSYEQYF. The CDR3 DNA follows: TGTGCCAGCTCACCACGTAAGGGGTCCTACGAGCAGTACTTC.